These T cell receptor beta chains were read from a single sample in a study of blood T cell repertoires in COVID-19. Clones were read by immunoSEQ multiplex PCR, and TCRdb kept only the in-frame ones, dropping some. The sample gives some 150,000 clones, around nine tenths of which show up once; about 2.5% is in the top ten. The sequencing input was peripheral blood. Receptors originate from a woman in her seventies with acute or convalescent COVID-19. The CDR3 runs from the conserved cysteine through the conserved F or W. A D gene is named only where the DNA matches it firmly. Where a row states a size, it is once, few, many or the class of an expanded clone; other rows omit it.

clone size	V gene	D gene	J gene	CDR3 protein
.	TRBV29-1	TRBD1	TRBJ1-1	CSVGQGASGAFF
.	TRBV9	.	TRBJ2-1	CASSVAGTLYNEQFF
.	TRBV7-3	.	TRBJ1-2	CASSLTPGLGGYTF
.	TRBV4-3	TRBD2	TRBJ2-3	CASSQETSGGMADTQYF
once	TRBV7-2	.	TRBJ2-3	CASSLYRAGLDTQYF
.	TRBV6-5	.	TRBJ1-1	CASRLQGDTEAFF
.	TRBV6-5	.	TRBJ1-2	CASSYSGADNYGYTF
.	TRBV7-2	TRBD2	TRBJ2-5	CASSPRAGGTETQYF
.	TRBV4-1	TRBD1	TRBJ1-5	CASSQEGQGAAQPQHF
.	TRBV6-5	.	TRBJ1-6	CASSLIIGGNSPLHF
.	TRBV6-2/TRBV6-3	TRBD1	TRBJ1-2	CASSSNPRDRGGYGYTF
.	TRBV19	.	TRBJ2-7	CASSIVEGDEQYF
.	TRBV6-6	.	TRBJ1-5	CASSYLVAASQPQHF
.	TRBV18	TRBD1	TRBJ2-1	CASSTGTGSYNEQFF
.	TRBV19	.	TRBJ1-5	CASRVGAYSNQPQHF
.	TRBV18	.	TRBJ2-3	CASSPEADTQYF
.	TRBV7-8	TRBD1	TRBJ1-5	CASKTTGNSNQPQHF
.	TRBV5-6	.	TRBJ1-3	CASSIRGSGGNTIYF
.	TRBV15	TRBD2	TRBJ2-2	CATRTSGGADTGELFF
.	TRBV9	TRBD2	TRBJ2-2	CASSVGYGGTTGELFF
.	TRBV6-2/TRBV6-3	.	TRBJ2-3	CASSYSGRDTQYF
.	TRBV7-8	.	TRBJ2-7	CASSLDRSSYEQYF
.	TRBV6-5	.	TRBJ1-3	CASISAVIRNTIYF
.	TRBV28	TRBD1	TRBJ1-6	CASRPPTGPNSPLHF
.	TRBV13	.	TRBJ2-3	CASSLTSTDTQYF
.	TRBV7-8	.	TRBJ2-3	CASSPGRFPSSPTDTQYF
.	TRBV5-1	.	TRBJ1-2	CASSLVAANYGYTF
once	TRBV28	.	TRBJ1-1	CASSPRWLVGRAFF
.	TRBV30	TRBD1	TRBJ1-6	CASRDRDRPNSPLHF
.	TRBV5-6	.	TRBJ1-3	CASSPSVLSGNTIYF
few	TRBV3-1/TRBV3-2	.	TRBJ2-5	CASSQVNLFVVETQYF
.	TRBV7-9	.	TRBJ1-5	CASSLSGNQPQHF
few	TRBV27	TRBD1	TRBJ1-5	CASSRTGGDQPQHF
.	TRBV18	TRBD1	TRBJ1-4	CASSPDRGNEKLFF
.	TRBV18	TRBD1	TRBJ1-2	CASSPLQGGNYGYTF
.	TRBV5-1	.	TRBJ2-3	CASSLVTGSDTQYF
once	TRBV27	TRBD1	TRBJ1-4	CASSLWPPGQGEKLFF
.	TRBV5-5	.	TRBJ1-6	CASSFRPPQNHIGNSPLHF
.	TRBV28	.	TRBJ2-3	CASSESRDTQYF
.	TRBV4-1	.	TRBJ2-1	CASSRQRWNEQFF
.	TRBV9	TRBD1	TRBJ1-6	CASSARQGTNSPLHF
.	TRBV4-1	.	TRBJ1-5	CASSQVGPRVNLPQHF
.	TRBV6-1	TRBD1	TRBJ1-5	CASSATGVVVGQPQHF
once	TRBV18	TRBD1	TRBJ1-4	CASSLRQGRGEKLFF
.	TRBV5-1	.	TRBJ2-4	CASSLYQGIQYF
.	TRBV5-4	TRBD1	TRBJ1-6	CASSHNYRGPDSPLHF
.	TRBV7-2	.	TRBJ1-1	CASSPGGAISEAFF
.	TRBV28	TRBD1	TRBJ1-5	CASSPGGNQPQHF